The source of this T cell receptor (beta chain) is a study of T cells after yellow fever vaccination. Study information: With SMART-Seq v4 Ultra Low Input, the fractions containing low cell numbers were prepared.

This clonotype showed up just a few times. Its antigen remains unidentified. UMIs were added to TCR cDNA along with a universal primer site when it was made by 5'RACE template switching. TCRdb re-analysed the 5' RACE reads in MiXCR, keeping a single row per CDR3 protein. Of some 99,000 distinct CDR3 sequences listed, 5.8% are singletons. General study results and limits: Booster samples showed a return of most primary-vaccination clones (roughly 95% CD4, about 85% CD8).

Between the trimmed V and J ends, which lost 2 bases and 0 bases, there was a span of 6 bases. Germline CDR1 SGHRS, CDR2 YFSETQ. The CDR3 extends over 13 amino acids. Sample: CD8+ T cells sorted from PBMCs, taken 10 days after the yellow fever booster vaccination. The gene calls are TRBV5-1 and TRBJ2-7; D is perhaps TRBD1 (5 bases). This TCR was sampled from a man between 18 and 29 years old who received the YFV17D yellow fever vaccine. The CDR3 here is CASSFDSSYEQYF. The CDR3 DNA sequence: TGCGCCAGCAGCTTCGACAGCTCCTACGAGCAGTACTTC.